This T cell receptor beta chain was recovered during a study of blood T cell repertoires in COVID-19 (dated by TCRdb to 2018 to 2020). A note on the overall study: Samples covering the acute and convalescent phases of COVID-19 were provided by collaborators in the United States, Italy and Spain. Deeply sampled blood TCRbeta repertoires from subjects exposed to, actively infected with, or recovered from COVID-19 were included in the dataset. Where available, HLA class I and class II types were taken from metadata supplied by the sample provider and were not determined by assay-based typing. A freely available public database, intended as a resource for researchers studying the immune response to SARS-CoV-2, is where the repertoires were released. Samples came from the ongoing ImmuneRACE study (first 160 participants) plus 1,254 subjects from 6 global collaborators. The prospective study material was composed of cDNA or gDNA derived from T cells, B-cell-depleted T cells, or PBMCs. Nearly every sample came with metadata listing a de-identified subject ID, COVID-19 status, age in years and sex.

TCRbeta CDR3 regions were amplified from genomic DNA by means of the immunoSEQ Assay, a bias-controlled multiplex PCR. In the source study's methods: The number of nucleated cells in each sample was estimated from the amplification of reference gene primers within the assay. To quantify the absolute abundance of each unique TCRbeta CDR3 rearrangement, sequence reads were collapsed and filtered. For each sample, productive Simpson clonality was calculated by taking the square root of Simpson's diversity index across productive rearrangements. TCRdb provides this immuneACCESS table in a form limited to in-frame rearrangements. Some clones are lacking; in checked studies, under half of them reflect an unresolved V gene, and why the rest are absent is not known. V and J calls and clone size are copied from that table; D and trimming were computed from the DNA. In this sample the table shows under 200,000 clones, approximately 85% of which occur a single time. The ten largest make up 0.95% to 1.5% of the sample.

Of note for this clone: Its antigen remains undetermined. Base qualities are not provided; no much larger clone lies one nucleotide away.

The study at large found these results: Clinical and demographic metadata were provided uncurated, with the amount varying by source and participant.

Another Seattle source contributed samples from volunteer blood donors who had recovered from COVID-19. The collaborating institutions used their own protocols to collect whole blood in K2EDTA tubes. For TCRbeta analysis, collaborator samples were shipped as frozen whole blood, as isolated PBMCs, or as DNA extracted from either sample type. Here V drops 5 bases and J drops 0 bases, and the junction holds 0 bases not matched to any gene. From the cysteine up to the phenylalanine, the CDR3 has a length of 14 residues. Of all the DNA, just the CDR3 is kept, 42 bases in frame from base 1. Reading the germline V gene gives CDR1 MNHEY and CDR2 SVGAGI.

This TCR derives from a man in his 60s who had recovered from COVID-19. The rearrangement combines TRBV6-5 with TRBJ2-7; 11 central bases correspond to TRBD2. The sequenced sample was peripheral blood. The DNA sequence follows: TGTGCCAGCAGTACTAGCGGGGGCTCCTACGAGCAGTACTTC. The translation is CASSTSGGSYEQYF.